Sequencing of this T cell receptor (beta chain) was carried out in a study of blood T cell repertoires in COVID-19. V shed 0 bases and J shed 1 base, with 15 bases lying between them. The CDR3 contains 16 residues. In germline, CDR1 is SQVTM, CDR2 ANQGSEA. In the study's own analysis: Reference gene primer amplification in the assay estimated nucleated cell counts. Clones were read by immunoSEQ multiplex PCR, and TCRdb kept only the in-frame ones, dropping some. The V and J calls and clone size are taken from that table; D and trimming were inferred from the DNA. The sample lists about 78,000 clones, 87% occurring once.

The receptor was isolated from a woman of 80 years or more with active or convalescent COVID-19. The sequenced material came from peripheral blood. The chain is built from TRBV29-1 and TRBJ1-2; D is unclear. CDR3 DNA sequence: TGCAGCGTTGAAGATTCGAACAGATCCTTTAACTATGGCTACACCTTC. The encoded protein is CSVEDSNRSFNYGYTF.